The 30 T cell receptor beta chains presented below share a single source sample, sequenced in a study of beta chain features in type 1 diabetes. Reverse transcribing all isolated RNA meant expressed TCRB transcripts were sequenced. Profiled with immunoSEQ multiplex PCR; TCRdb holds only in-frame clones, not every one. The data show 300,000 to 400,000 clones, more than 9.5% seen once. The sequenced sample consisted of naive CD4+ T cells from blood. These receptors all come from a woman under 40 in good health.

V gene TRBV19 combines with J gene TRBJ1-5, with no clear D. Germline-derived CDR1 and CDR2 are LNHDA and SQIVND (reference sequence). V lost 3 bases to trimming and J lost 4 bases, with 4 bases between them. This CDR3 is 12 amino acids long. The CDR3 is CASSILNQPQHF. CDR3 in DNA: TGTGCCAGTAGTATCCTGAATCAGCCCCAGCATTTT.

In DNA, the CDR3 is TGTGCCAGCAGCCCCCAGGGGGGCTCTCAACCAGATACGCAGTATTTT. Translation gives CASSPQGGSQPDTQYF. This chain joins TRBV5-4 and TRBJ2-3; D is possibly TRBD1 (7 bases). Germline V gene sequence: CDR1 SGHNT, CDR2 YYREEE (reference sequence). There are 16 residues in the CDR3. V was shortened by 4 bases and J by 4 bases, with 19 bases between the two germline ends.

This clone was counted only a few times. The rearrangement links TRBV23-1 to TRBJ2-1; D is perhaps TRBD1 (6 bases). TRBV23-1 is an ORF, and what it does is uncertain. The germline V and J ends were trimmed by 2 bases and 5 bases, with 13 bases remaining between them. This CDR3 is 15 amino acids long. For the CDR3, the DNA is TGCGCCAGCAGTCAACCTAAGGACAGTAACAATGAGCAGTTCTTC. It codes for CASSQPKDSNNEQFF.

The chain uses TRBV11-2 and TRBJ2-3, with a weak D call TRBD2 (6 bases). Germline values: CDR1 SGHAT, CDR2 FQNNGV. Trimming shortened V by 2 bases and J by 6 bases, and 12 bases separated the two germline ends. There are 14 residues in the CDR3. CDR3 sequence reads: CASSLPGVGDTQYF. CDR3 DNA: TGTGCCAGCAGCTTACCGGGAGTCGGGGATACGCAGTATTTT. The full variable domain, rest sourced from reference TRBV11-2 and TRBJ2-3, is EAGVAQSPRYKIIEKRQSVAFWCNPISGHATLYWYQQILGQGPKLLIQFQNNGVVDDSQLPKDRFSAERLKGVDSTLKIQPAKLEDSAVYLCASSLPGVGDTQYFGPGTRLTVL.

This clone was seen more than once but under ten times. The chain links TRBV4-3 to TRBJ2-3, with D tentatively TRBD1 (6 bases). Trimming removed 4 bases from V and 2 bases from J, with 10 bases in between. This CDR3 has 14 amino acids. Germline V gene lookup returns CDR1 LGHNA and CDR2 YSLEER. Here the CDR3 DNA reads TGCGCCAGCAGCCCGACAGGCCACACAGATACGCAGTATTTT. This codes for CASSPTGHTDTQYF.

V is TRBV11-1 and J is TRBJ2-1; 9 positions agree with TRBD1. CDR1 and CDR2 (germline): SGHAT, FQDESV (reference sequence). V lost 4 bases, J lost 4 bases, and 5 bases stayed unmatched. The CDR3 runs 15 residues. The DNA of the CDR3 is TGTGCCAGCAGCTCGGACAGGGGATCGTACAATGAGCAGTTCTTC. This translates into CASSSDRGSYNEQFF.

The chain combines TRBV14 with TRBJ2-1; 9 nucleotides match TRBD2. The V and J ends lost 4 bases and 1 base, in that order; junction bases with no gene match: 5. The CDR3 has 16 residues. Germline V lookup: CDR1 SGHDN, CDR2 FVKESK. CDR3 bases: TGTGCCAGCAGCCCTCTTAGCGGGAGTTCCTACAATGAGCAGTTCTTC. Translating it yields CASSPLSGSSYNEQFF.

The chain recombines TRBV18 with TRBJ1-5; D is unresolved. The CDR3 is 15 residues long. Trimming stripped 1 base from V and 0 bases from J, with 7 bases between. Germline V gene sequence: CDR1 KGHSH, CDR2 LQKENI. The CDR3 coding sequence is TGTGCCAGCTCACCACGCACAGATAGCAATCAGCCCCAGCATTTT. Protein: CASSPRTDSNQPQHF.

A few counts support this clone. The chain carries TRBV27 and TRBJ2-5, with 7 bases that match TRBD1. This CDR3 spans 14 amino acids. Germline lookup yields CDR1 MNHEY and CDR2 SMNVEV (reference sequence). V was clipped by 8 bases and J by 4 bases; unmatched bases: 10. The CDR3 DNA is TGTGCCAGCTCGGTCGGGCGACAGGGAGAGACCCAGTACTTC. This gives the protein CASSVGRQGETQYF.

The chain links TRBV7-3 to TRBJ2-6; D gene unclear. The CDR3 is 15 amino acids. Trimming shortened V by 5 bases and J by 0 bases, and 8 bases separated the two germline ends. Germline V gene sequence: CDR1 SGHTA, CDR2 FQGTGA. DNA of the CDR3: TGTGCCAGCAGCCCCGACAACTCTGGGGCCAACGTCCTGACTTTC. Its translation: CASSPDNSGANVLTF.

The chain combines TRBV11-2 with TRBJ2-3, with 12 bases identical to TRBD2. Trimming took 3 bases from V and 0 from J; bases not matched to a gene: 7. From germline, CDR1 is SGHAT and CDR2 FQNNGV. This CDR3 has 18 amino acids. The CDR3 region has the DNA TGTGCCAGCAGCTTTTCTAACCTAGCGGGAGGGAGCACAGATACGCAGTATTTT. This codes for CASSFSNLAGGSTDTQYF.

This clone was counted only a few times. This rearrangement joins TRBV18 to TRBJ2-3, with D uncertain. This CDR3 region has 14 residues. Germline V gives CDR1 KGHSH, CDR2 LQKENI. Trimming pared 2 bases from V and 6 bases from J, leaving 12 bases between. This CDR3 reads CASSPYPTVDTQYF. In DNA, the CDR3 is TGTGCCAGCTCACCATATCCCACAGTGGATACGCAGTATTTT. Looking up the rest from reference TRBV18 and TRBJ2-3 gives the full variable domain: NAGVMQNPRHLVRRRGQEARLRCSPMKGHSHVYWYRQLPEEGLKFMVYLQKENIIDESGMPKERFSAEFPKEGPSILRIQQVVRGDSAAYFCASSPYPTVDTQYFGPGTRLTVL.

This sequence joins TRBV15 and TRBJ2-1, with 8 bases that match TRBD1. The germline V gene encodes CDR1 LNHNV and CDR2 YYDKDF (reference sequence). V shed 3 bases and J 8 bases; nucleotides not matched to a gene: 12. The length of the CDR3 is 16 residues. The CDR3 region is CATSRFQGAGVYEQFF. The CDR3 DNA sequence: TGTGCCACCAGCAGGTTCCAGGGGGCTGGGGTGTATGAGCAGTTCTTC.

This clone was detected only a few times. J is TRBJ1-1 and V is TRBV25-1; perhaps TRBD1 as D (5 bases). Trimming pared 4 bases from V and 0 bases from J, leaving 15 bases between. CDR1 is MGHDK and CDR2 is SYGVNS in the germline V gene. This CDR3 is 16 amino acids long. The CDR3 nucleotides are TGTGCCAGCAGTGGGGCAAGGACAACCATGAACACTGAAGCTTTCTTT. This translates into CASSGARTTMNTEAFF.

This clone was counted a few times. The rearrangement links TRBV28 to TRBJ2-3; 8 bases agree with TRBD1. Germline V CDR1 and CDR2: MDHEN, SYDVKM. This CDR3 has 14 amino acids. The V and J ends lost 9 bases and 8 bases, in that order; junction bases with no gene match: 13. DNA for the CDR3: TGTGCCAGTGCCTGGACAGGGAGCTTGGGTACGCAGTATTTT. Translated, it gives CASAWTGSLGTQYF.

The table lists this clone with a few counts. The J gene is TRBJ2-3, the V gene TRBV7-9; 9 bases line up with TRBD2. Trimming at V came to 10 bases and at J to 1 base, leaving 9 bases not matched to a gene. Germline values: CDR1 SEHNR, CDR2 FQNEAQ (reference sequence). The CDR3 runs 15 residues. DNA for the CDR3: TGTGCCAATAGCGGGAGCCCTTCCGGCACAGATACGCAGTATTTT. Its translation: CANSGSPSGTDTQYF.

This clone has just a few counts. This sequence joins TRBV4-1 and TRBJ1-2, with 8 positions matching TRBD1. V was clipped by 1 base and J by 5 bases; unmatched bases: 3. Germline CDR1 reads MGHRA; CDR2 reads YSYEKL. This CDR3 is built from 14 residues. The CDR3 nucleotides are TGCGCCAGCAGCCAAGTTTGGACAGGGTATGGCTACACCTTC. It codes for CASSQVWTGYGYTF.

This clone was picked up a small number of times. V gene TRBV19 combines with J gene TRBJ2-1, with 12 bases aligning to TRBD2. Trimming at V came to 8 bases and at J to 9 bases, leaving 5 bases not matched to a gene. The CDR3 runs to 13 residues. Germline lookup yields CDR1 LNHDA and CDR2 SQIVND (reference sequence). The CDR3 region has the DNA TGTGCCAGTGGCCTAGCGGGAGGGGTTGAGCAGTTCTTC. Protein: CASGLAGGVEQFF. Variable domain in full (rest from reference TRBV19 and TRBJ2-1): DGGITQSPKYLFRKEGQNVTLSCEQNLNHDAMYWYRQDPGQGLRLIYYSQIVNDFQKGDIAEGYSVSREKKESFPLTVTSAQKNPTAFYLCASGLAGGVEQFFGPGTRLTVL.

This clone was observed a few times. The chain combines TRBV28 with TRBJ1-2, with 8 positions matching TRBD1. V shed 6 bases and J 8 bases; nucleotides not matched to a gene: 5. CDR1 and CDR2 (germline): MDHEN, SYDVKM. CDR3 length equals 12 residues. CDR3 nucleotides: TGTGCCAGCAGGACAGGGGATAGGGGCTACACCTTC. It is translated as CASRTGDRGYTF.

CDR3 loop: CASSLPGAEQYF. The CDR3 bases are TGTGCCAGCTCCCTACCGGGAGCCGAGCAGTACTTC. V is TRBV18 and J is TRBJ2-7, with D possibly matching TRBD2 (6 bases). V lost 6 bases and J 6 bases, leaving 12 bases between the germline ends. CDR3 size: 12 residues. CDR1 is KGHSH, CDR2 LQKENI, per germline.

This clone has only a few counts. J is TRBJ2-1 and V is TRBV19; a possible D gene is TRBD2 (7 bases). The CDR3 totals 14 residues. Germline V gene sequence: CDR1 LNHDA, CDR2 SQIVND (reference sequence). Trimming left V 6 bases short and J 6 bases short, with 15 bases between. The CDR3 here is CASSAGEGVNEQFF. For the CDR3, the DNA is TGTGCCAGTAGCGCGGGAGAGGGGGTCAATGAGCAGTTCTTC.

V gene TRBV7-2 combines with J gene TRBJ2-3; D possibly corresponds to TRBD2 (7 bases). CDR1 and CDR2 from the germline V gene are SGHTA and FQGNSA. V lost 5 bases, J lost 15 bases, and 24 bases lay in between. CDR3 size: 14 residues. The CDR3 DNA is TGTGCCAGCAGCCAACCACAAGGGGGGGGGTGGTTATATTTT. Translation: CASSQPQGGGWLYF.

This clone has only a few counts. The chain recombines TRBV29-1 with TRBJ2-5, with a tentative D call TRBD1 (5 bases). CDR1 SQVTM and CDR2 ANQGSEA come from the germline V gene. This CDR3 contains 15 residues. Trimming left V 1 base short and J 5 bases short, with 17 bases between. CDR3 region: CSVEGHRSKTETQYF. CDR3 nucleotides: TGCAGCGTTGAAGGACACAGGTCCAAAACGGAGACCCAGTACTTC.

The DNA for the CDR3 is TGTGCCAGCAGTGGCCGGGCCGGGGCCTACGAGCAGTACTTC. Amino acid sequence: CASSGRAGAYEQYF. J is TRBJ2-7 and V is TRBV25-1; D perhaps matches TRBD2 (5 bases). This CDR3 is 14 amino acids long. Germline CDR1 is MGHDK and CDR2 is SYGVNS. V gave up 4 bases and J gave up 2 bases, with 12 bases separating them.

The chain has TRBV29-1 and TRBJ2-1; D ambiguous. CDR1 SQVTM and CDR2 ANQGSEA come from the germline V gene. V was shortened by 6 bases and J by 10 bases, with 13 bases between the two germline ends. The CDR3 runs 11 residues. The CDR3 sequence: CSVDTTPEQFF. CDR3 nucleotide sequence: TGCAGCGTCGACACGACCCCCGAGCAGTTCTTC.

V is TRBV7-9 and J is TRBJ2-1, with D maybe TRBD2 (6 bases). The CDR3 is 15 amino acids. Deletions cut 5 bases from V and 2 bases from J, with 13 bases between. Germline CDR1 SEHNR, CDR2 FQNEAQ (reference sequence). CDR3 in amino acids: CASSPLASPYNEQFF. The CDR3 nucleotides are TGTGCCAGCAGCCCCCTAGCGTCCCCCTACAATGAGCAGTTCTTC.

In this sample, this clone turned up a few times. CDR3: CASSPLSGSSYEQYF. The CDR3 DNA reads as TGTGCCAGCAGCCCCCTTAGCGGGAGCTCCTACGAGCAGTACTTC. The chain has TRBV7-2 and TRBJ2-7; 9 bases map to TRBD2. V shed 5 bases, J shed 0 bases, and the junction held 5 bases outside the gene matches. The CDR3 runs 15 residues. Germline V gene lookup returns CDR1 SGHTA and CDR2 FQGNSA.

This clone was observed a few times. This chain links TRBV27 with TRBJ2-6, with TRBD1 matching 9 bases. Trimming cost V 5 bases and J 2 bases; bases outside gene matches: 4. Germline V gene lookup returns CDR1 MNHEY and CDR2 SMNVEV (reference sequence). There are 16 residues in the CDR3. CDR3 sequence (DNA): TGTGCCAGCAGTCCCGGACAGGGGACTGGGGCCAACGTCCTGACTTTC. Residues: CASSPGQGTGANVLTF.

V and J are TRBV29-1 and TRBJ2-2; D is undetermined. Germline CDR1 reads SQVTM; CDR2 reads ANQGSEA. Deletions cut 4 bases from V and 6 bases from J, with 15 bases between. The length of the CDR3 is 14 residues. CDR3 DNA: TGCAGCGTTGGACTCACCAACGCCCCCGGGGAGCTGTTTTTT. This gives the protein CSVGLTNAPGELFF.

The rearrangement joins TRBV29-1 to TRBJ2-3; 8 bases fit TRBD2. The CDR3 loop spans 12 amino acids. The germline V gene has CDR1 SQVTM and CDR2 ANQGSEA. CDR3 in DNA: TGCAGTAGCGGGGTGCAAGGGAATACGCAGTATTTT. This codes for CSSGVQGNTQYF.